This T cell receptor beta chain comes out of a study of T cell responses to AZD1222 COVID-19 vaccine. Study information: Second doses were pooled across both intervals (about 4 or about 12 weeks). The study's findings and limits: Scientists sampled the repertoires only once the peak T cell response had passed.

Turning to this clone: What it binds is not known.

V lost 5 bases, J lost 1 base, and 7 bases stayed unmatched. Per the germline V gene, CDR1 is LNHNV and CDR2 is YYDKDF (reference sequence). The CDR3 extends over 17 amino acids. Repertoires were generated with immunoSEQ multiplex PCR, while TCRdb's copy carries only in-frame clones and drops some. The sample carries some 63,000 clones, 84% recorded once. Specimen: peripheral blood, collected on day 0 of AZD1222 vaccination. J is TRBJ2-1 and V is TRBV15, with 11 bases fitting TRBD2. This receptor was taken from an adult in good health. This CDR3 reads CATSGTSSGRSYNEQFF. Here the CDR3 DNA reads TGTGCCACCAGCGGAACCTCTAGCGGGAGGTCCTACAATGAGCAGTTCTTC.